This TCR beta chain was captured in a study of blood T cells in healthy people across ages. It was with a sample-barcoded 5' primer and a J-beta primer mix that a second PCR of roughly 7 to 12 cycles was run. TCRdb called the 5' RACE reads again in MiXCR, with one record for every CDR3 protein. The sample consists of 750,000 to 850,000 distinct CDR3 sequences, just under 25% of them appearing once. Trimming at V came to 0 bases and at J to 0 bases, leaving 10 bases not matched to a gene. Per the germline V gene, CDR1 is SQVTM and CDR2 is ANQGSEA. The CDR3 spans 17 residues. This sample was also put to use in a study of T cells of mothers and their children.

The receptor comes from a boy aged 10-17 years in good health. The chain joins TRBV29-1 to TRBJ2-5; 7 bases align to TRBD2. Sequencing was performed on blood. CDR3 DNA sequence: TGCAGCGTTGAAGATCTCGTGCGGGAGTACGACCAAGAGACCCAGTACTTC. Its translation: CSVEDLVREYDQETQYF.